This T cell receptor (beta chain) was profiled in a study of shared clonotypes between healthy human individuals. The naive CD8 fraction comprised CD45RO-negative cells positively selected for CCR7 and excluded terminally differentiated effector memory CD45RA+ cells. Germline V gene sequence: CDR1 ENHRY, CDR2 SYGVKD. V was trimmed by 3 bases and J by 2 bases, leaving 8 bases between them. This CDR3 is 13 amino acids long. Notes on the study in general: Relative to their counterparts shared across all four donors, non-shared clonotypes exhibited diminished generation probabilities. Read depth was anticipated to influence clonotype sharing among donors.

A note on this clone: Its specificity is unknown.

An assay was performed, and its level was deep. For every subset, genomic DNA was evenly distributed across several immunoSEQ plates. TCRdb's table, derived via immunoSEQ multiplex PCR, lists solely in-frame clones and lacks some. The data hold 1.5 million to 2.5 million clones, with roughly 94% observed a single time. The rearrangement links TRBV10-3 to TRBJ2-7; D might be TRBD1 (6 bases). The specimen was naive CD8+ T cells sorted from blood. The clonotype originates from a man between 18 and 29 years old in good health. The chain's CDR3 is CAISEKGAYEQYF. Written as DNA, the CDR3 is TGTGCCATCAGTGAAAAGGGGGCCTACGAGCAGTACTTC.